This section outlines one T cell receptor (beta chain) sequence together with its context. Its target is unknown. This entry is derived from a study of OX40 agonist ivuxolimab in advanced cancers. Whole-study context: Therapy given before enrollment (anti-PD-1, anti-PD-L1 or anti-CTLA-4) was allowed, and approximately 40% had some.

Whole-study findings and limits: In the 0.1 to 3.0 mg/kg range, CD4+ and CD8+ blood T cells had expanded clonally by week 6.

Data came from immunoSEQ multiplex PCR; TCRdb stores just in-frame clones and leaves some out. The profile shows about 49,000 clones, 80% to 85% of them singletons. V was shortened by 1 base and J by 5 bases, with 15 bases between the two germline ends. CDR3 length equals 16 residues. Looked up from germline, CDR1 is LGHNT and CDR2 is FRNRAP. The receptor comes from an adult with an advanced solid tumor such as melanoma, head and neck, liver or kidney cancer. Sequencing used CD4+ or CD8+ T cells sorted from blood, obtained in a trial of the OX40 agonist ivuxolimab. The genes are TRBV12-5 and TRBJ1-5; no definite D call. This CDR3 is CASGLAQASKDQPQHF. The CDR3 bases are TGTGCTAGTGGTTTGGCGCAGGCCTCGAAGGATCAGCCCCAGCATTTT.